Listed here are 5 T cell receptor beta chains from one sample, sequenced in a study of T-cell memory formation after mild COVID-19. TCRdb processed the 5' RACE reads anew with MiXCR; each CDR3 protein has one entry. The sample includes some 290,000 distinct CDR3 sequences, 15% to 20% of them seen just once. Source material: PBMCs or a T cell subset sorted from them (not recorded which). The receptors stem from a young man who had mild COVID-19 (a few samples of this study predate the infection). Cell type and time point are not known.

The chain is built from TRBV7-9 and TRBJ1-1, with no clear D. Trimming shortened V by 4 bases and J by 0 bases, and 9 bases separated the two germline ends. Germline V gene sequence: CDR1 SEHNR, CDR2 FQNEAQ (reference sequence). This CDR3 is built from 14 residues. CDR3 bases: TGTGCCAGCAGCTCTGGTAGTGTGAACACTGAAGCTTTCTTT. It codes for CASSSGSVNTEAFF. The whole variable domain, filled in from reference TRBV7-9 and TRBJ1-1, reads DTGVSQNPRHKITKRGQNVTFRCDPISEHNRLYWYRQTLGQGPEFLTYFQNEAQLEKSRLLSDRFSAERPKGSFSTLEIQRTEQGDSAMYLCASSSGSVNTEAFFGQGTRLTVV.

The sample holds a few counts of this clonotype. The chain combines TRBV6-6 with TRBJ2-7, with TRBD2 as a possible D gene (6 bases). Looked up from germline, CDR1 is MNHNY and CDR2 is SVGAGI (reference sequence). CDR3 length: 15 amino acids. Trimming removed 6 bases at V and 0 bases at J, with 15 bases between. The CDR3 sequence: CASRPRSGSSYEQYF. The DNA of the CDR3 is TGTGCCAGCAGGCCTCGGTCCGGGAGCTCCTACGAGCAGTACTTC.

The V call is TRBV6-1, the J call TRBJ2-3; the D gene is possibly TRBD1 (6 bases). V lost 10 bases, J lost 2 bases, and 16 bases lay in between. CDR1 is MNHNS and CDR2 is SASEGT in the germline V gene. The length of the CDR3 is 14 residues. CDR3 region: CATGEGRNTDTQYF. The CDR3 DNA reads as TGTGCCACAGGGGAAGGACGAAACACAGATACGCAGTATTTT.

The chain couples TRBV27 to TRBJ1-2; D may be TRBD1 (6 bases). Germline V CDR1 and CDR2: MNHEY, SMNVEV (reference sequence). Between the trimmed V and J ends, which lost 4 bases and 3 bases, there was a span of 15 bases. The CDR3 contains 15 residues. CDR3 bases: TGTGCCAGCAGTTCCCGAGGGGGGGAGTACTATGGCTACACCTTC. Encoded protein: CASSSRGGEYYGYTF.

The rearrangement links TRBV9 to TRBJ2-3; no clear D. Trimming took 4 bases from V and 6 from J, leaving 9 bases between them. This CDR3 is built from 12 residues. Germline-derived CDR1 and CDR2 are SGDLS and YYNGEE. CDR3 protein: CASSPVIDTQYF. In nucleotides, the CDR3 is TGTGCCAGCAGCCCAGTAATTGATACGCAGTATTTT. The full variable domain, rest sourced from reference TRBV9 and TRBJ2-3, is DSGVTQTPKHLITATGQRVTLRCSPRSGDLSVYWYQQSLDQGLQFLIQYYNGEERAKGNILERFSAQQFPDLHSELNLSSLELGDSALYFCASSPVIDTQYFGPGTRLTVL.